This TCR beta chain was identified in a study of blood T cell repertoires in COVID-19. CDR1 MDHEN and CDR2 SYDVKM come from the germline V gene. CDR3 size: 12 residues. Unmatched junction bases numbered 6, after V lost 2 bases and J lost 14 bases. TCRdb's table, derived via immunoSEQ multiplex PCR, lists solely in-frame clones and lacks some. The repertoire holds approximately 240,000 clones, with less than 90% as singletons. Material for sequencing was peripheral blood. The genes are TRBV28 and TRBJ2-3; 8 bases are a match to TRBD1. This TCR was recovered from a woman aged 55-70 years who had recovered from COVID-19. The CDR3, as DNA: TGTGCCAGCAGTTTAATTGACAGGGGCGGGTATTTT. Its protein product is CASSLIDRGGYF.